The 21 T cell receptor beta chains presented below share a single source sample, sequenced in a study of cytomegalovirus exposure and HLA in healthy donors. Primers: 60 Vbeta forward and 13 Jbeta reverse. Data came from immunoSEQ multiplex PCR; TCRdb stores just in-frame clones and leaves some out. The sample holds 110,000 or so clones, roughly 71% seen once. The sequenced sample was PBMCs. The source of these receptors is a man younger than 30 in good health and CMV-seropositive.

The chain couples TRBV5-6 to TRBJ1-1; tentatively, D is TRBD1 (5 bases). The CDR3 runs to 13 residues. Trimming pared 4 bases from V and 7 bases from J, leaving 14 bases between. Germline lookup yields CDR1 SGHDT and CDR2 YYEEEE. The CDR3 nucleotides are TGTGCCAGCAGCCCTTGGACAAGGTATGAAGCTTTCTTT. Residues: CASSPWTRYEAFF.

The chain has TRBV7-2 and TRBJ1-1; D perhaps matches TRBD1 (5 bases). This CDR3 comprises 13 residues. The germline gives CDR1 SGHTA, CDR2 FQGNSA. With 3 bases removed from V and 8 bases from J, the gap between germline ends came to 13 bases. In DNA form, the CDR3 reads TGTGCCAGCAGCTTTGGCGGGGCGGTGGAAGCTTTCTTT. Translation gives CASSFGGAVEAFF. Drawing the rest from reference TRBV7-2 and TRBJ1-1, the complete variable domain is GAGVSQSPSNKVTEKGKDVELRCDPISGHTALYWYRQSLGQGLEFLIYFQGNSAPDKSGLPSDRFSAERTGGSVSTLTIQRTQQEDSAVYLCASSFGGAVEAFFGQGTRLTVV.

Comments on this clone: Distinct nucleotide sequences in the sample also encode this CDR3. The CDR3 region has the DNA TGCGCCAGCAGCTTGGGGCACAGGGATGTCTATGGCTACACCTTC. This sequence encodes CASSLGHRDVYGYTF. The J gene is TRBJ1-2, the V gene TRBV5-1; D perhaps matches TRBD1 (6 bases). The CDR3 runs 15 residues. The V end was cut by 0 bases, the J end by 4 bases, with 13 bases between. Germline V gives CDR1 SGHRS, CDR2 YFSETQ.

CDR3 region: CASSWGTGIMDGYTF. As DNA, the CDR3 is TGTGCCAGCAGCTGGGGGACAGGGATAATGGATGGCTACACCTTC. The chain links TRBV11-1 to TRBJ1-2, with 9 bases that match TRBD1. Per germline, CDR1 SGHAT and CDR2 FQDESV (reference sequence). J gave up 6 bases and V 4 bases, and 9 bases lay outside the gene matches. This CDR3 comprises 15 residues.

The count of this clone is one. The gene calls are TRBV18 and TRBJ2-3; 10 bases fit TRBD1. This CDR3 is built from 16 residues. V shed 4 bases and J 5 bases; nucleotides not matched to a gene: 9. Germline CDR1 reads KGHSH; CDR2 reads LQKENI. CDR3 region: CASSLGQGKGKDTQYF. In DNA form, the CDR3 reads TGTGCCAGCTCACTGGGACAGGGGAAAGGAAAAGATACGCAGTATTTT.

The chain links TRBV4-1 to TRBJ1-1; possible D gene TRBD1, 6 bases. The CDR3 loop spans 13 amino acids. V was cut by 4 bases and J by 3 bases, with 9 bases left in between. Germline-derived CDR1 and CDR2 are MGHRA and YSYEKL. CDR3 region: CASSRTGYTEAFF. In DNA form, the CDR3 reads TGCGCCAGCAGCCGTACAGGGTACACTGAAGCTTTCTTT.

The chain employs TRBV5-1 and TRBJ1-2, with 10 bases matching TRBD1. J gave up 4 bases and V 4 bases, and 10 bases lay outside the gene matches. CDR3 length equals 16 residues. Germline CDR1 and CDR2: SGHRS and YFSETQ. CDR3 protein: CASSPALDRGSYGYTF. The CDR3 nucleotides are TGCGCCAGCAGCCCAGCTTTGGACAGGGGGAGCTATGGCTACACCTTC.

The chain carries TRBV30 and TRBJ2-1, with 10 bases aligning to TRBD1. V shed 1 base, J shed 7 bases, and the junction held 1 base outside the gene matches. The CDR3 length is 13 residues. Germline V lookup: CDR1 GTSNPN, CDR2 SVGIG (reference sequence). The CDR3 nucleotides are TGTGCCTGGAGTGGGGACAGGGGAAATGAGCAGTTCTTC. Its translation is CAWSGDRGNEQFF.

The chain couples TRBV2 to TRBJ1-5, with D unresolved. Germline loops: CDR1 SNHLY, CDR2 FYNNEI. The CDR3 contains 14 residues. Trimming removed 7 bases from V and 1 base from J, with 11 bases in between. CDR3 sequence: CASTLGLSNQPQHF. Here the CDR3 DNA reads TGTGCCAGCACCTTGGGCCTAAGCAATCAGCCCCAGCATTTT.

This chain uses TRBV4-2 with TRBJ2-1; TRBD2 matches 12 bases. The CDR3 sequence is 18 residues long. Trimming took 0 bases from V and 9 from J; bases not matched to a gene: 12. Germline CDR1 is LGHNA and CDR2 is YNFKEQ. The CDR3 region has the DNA TGTGCCAGCAGCCAAGATAGCCTAGCGGGGGGGCCATACCGTGAGCAGTTCTTC. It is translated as CASSQDSLAGGPYREQFF.

The DNA for the CDR3 is TGTGCCAGCAGCTTAGGGGGGCGGGATGAGCAGTTCTTC. Translating gives CASSLGGRDEQFF. This chain links TRBV7-6 with TRBJ2-1, with D perhaps TRBD1 (6 bases). CDR1 is SGHVS, CDR2 FNYEAQ, per germline. The CDR3 is 13 residues long. V lost 1 base and J 8 bases, leaving 9 bases between the germline ends.

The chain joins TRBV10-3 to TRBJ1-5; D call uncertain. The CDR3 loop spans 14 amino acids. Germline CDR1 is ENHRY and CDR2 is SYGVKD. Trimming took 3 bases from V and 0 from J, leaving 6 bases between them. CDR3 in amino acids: CAISDSYSNQPQHF. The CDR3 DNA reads TGTGCCATCAGTGACAGTTATAGCAATCAGCCCCAGCATTTT.

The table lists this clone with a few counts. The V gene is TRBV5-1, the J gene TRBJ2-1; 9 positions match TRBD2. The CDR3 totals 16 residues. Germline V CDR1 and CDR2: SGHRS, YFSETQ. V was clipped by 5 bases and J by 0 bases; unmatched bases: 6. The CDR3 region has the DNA TGCGCCAGCAGTTATAGCGGGGGAGGCTCCTACAATGAGCAGTTCTTC. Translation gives CASSYSGGGSYNEQFF.

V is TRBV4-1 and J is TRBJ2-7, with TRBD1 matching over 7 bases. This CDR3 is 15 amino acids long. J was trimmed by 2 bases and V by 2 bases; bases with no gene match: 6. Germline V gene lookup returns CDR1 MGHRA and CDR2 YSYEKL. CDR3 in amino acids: CASSQPGQIPYEQYF. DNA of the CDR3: TGCGCCAGCAGCCAACCGGGACAGATACCCTACGAGCAGTACTTC.

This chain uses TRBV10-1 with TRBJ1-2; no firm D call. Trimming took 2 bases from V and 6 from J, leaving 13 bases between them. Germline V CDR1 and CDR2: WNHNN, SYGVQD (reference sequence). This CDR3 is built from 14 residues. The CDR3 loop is CASSEDPFQDGYTF. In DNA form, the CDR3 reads TGCGCCAGCAGTGAGGACCCGTTTCAGGATGGCTACACCTTC.

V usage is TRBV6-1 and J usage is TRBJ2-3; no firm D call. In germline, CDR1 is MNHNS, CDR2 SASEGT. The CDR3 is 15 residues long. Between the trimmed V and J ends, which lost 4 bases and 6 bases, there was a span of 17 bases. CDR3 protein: CASSGHGRNADTQYF. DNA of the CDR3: TGTGCCAGCAGTGGACACGGTAGAAATGCGGATACGCAGTATTTT.

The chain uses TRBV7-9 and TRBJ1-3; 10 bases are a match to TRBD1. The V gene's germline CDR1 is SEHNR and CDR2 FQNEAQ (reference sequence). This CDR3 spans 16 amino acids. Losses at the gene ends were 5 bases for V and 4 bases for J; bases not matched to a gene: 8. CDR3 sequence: CASSTRQGAFGNTIYF. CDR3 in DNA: TGTGCCAGCAGCACAAGACAGGGGGCGTTCGGAAACACCATATATTTT.

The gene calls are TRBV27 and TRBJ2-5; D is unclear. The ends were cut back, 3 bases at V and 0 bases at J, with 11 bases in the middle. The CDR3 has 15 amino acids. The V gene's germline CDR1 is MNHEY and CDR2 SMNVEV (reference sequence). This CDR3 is CASSFYQQYQETQYF. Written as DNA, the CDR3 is TGTGCCAGCAGTTTCTACCAACAGTACCAAGAGACCCAGTACTTC.

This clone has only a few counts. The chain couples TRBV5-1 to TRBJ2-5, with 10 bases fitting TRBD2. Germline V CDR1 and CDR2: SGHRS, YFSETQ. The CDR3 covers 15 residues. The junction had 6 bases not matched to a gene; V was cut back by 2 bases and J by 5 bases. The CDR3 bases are TGCGCCAGCAGCTTAGAACTAGCGGGGTTGGAGACCCAGTACTTC. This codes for CASSLELAGLETQYF.

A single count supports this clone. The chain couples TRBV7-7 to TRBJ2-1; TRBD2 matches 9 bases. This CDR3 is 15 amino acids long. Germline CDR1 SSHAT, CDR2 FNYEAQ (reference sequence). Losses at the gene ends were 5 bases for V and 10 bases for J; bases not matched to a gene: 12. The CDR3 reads CASSPRAGAGGEQFF. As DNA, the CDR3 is TGTGCCAGCAGCCCCCGGGCGGGAGCGGGGGGCGAGCAGTTCTTC.

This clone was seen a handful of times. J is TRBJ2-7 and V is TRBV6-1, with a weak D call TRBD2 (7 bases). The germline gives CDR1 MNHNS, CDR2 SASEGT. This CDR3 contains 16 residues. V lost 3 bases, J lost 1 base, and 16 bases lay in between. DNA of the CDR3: TGTGCCAGCAGTGAGTATGGGGGGGCAGGGTCCTACGAGCAGTACGTC. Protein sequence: CASSEYGGAGSYEQYV.